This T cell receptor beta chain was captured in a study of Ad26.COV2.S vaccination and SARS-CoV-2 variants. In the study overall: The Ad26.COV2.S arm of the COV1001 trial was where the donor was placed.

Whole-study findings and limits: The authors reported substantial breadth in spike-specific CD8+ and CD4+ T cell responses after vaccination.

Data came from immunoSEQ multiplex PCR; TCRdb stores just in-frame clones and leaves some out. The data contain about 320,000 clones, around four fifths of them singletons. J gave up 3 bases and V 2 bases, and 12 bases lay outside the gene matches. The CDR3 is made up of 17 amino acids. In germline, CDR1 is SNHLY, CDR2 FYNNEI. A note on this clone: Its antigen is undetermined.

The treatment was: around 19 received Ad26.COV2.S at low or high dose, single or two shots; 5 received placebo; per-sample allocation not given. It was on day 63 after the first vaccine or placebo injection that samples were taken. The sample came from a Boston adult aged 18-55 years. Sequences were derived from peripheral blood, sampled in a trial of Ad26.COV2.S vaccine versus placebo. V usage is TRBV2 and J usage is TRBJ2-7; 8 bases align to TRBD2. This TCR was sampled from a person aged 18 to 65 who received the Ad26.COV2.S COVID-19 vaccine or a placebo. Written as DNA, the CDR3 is TGTGCCAGCAGTGAACGGGGGGGCTTTATCGAGGGCTACGAGCAGTACTTC. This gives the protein CASSERGGFIEGYEQYF.